These 5 T cell receptor beta chains share one sample of origin, sequenced in a study of T cell responses to AZD1222 COVID-19 vaccine. The data were produced by immunoSEQ multiplex PCR, yet TCRdb's version contains in-frame clones alone and is incomplete. Among some 110,000 clones listed, 80% to 90% were seen once. The material sequenced was peripheral blood, taken on day 0 of MenACWY control vaccination. These receptor sequences come from an adult in good health.

The rearrangement uses TRBV6-5 and TRBJ2-7; D not resolved. This CDR3 is 14 amino acids long. Germline-derived CDR1 and CDR2 are MNHEY and SVGAGI. The ends were cut back, 7 bases at V and 0 bases at J, with 13 bases in the middle. This CDR3 is CASKPGPSSYEQYF. CDR3 bases: TGTGCCAGCAAGCCGGGCCCGAGCTCCTACGAGCAGTACTTC.

The chain combines TRBV19 with TRBJ1-2; 8 bases are shared with TRBD1. Per germline, CDR1 LNHDA and CDR2 SQIVND (reference sequence). This CDR3 is 16 amino acids long. Trimming at V came to 1 base and at J to 3 bases, leaving 7 bases not matched to a gene. CDR3 amino acids: CASSIVARGLDYGYTF. The CDR3 DNA sequence: TGTGCCAGTAGTATAGTGGCCAGGGGGCTGGACTATGGCTACACCTTC.

The chain employs TRBV27 and TRBJ2-5; weak D call: TRBD1 (6 bases). Trimming shortened V by 5 bases and J by 3 bases, and 10 bases separated the two germline ends. CDR1 and CDR2 from the germline V gene are MNHEY and SMNVEV (reference sequence). This CDR3 spans 13 amino acids. This chain's CDR3 is CASSRQVEETQYF. In DNA, the CDR3 is TGTGCCAGCAGTCGACAGGTAGAAGAGACCCAGTACTTC.

The chain links TRBV25-1 to TRBJ2-7; 9 nucleotides match TRBD1. V lost 3 bases and J lost 3; bases outside the gene matches: 9. Germline-derived CDR1 and CDR2 are MGHDK and SYGVNS. The CDR3 runs 16 residues. The CDR3: CASSDPTGDRVYEQYF. For the CDR3, the DNA is TGTGCCAGCAGTGACCCCACAGGGGACAGGGTCTACGAGCAGTACTTC.

V is TRBV5-6 and J is TRBJ2-1; D perhaps matches TRBD1 (5 bases). The germline gives CDR1 SGHDT, CDR2 YYEEEE. CDR3 length: 15 residues. The V gene lost 1 base and the J gene lost 5 bases, with 13 bases spanning the gap. The CDR3 protein is CASSLKAGFHNEQFF. In DNA, the CDR3 is TGTGCCAGCAGCTTGAAAGCAGGGTTTCACAATGAGCAGTTCTTC.